The 18 T cell receptor beta chains reported below all come from one sample, sequenced in a study of T cell responses to AZD1222 COVID-19 vaccine. Clones were sequenced by immunoSEQ multiplex PCR, and TCRdb holds only the in-frame ones, with some missing. The table records more than 85,000 clones, around 90% of them present only once. The sample consisted of peripheral blood, taken on day 0 of AZD1222 vaccination. The receptors shown here come from an adult in good health.

The rearrangement joins TRBV5-4 to TRBJ1-4; a weak D match, TRBD1 (5 bases). Trimming shortened V by 3 bases and J by 0 bases, and 15 bases separated the two germline ends. The CDR3 length is 17 residues. CDR1 and CDR2 from the germline V gene are SGHNT and YYREEE (reference sequence). In DNA, the CDR3 is TGTGCCAGCAGCTATTCGGGACGCCAAGCAACTAATGAAAAACTGTTTTTT. Protein: CASSYSGRQATNEKLFF.

The gene calls are TRBV18 and TRBJ2-6; possible D gene TRBD1, 6 bases. Germline values: CDR1 KGHSH, CDR2 LQKENI. The CDR3 extends over 15 amino acids. The ends were cut back, 4 bases at V and 0 bases at J, with 7 bases in the middle. CDR3 coding DNA: TGTGCCAGCTCACTCAGGGGCTCTGGGGCCAACGTCCTGACTTTC. Translated, it gives CASSLRGSGANVLTF.

The genes are TRBV5-7 and TRBJ1-5, with 8 positions matching TRBD1. TRBV5-7 is known as an ORF, though its function is uncertain. Trimming cost V 5 bases and J 0 bases; bases outside gene matches: 4. CDR3 size: 15 residues. CDR3 sequence reads: CASRWTGHSNQPQHF. The CDR3 DNA reads TGTGCCAGCAGGTGGACAGGGCATAGCAATCAGCCCCAGCATTTT.

The chain combines TRBV9 with TRBJ1-1; D is uncertain. This CDR3 is 17 amino acids long. CDR1 is SGDLS, CDR2 YYNGEE, per germline. V was clipped by 0 bases and J by 1 base, with 16 bases between them. CDR3 sequence: CASSVDISFGRNTEAFF. CDR3 coding DNA: TGTGCCAGCAGCGTAGATATCAGTTTTGGAAGGAACACTGAAGCTTTCTTT.

Judged by abundance, this clone is medium-sized (0.01 to 0.1%). The chain joins TRBV28 to TRBJ2-3; TRBD1 matches at 7 bases. The CDR3 is 14 residues long. V gave up 8 bases and J gave up 2 bases; unmatched junction bases: 7. Germline V gene sequence: CDR1 MDHEN, CDR2 SYDVKM. For the CDR3, the DNA is TGTGCCAGCCACTCTGACAGGGCCACAGATACGCAGTATTTT. Its translation: CASHSDRATDTQYF.

This chain uses TRBV19 with TRBJ1-2; tentative D call: TRBD1 (5 bases). Deletions cut 3 bases from V and 7 bases from J, with 15 bases between. Germline loops: CDR1 LNHDA, CDR2 SQIVND (reference sequence). This CDR3 spans 14 amino acids. CDR3 in amino acids: CASSIFLGGVGYTF. The DNA for the CDR3 is TGTGCCAGTAGTATTTTTCTAGGAGGGGTTGGCTACACCTTC.

The rearrangement joins TRBV27 to TRBJ1-2; a possible D gene is TRBD1 (6 bases). Trimming took off 2 bases at V and 4 bases at J, with 11 bases between the two ends. This CDR3 comprises 14 residues. The germline CDR1 and CDR2 sequences are MNHEY and SMNVEV (reference sequence). The CDR3 is CASSLVQGSYGYTF. In DNA form, the CDR3 reads TGTGCCAGCAGTTTAGTTCAGGGGAGCTATGGCTACACCTTC.

V usage is TRBV11-3 and J usage is TRBJ2-3; no clear D gene. The CDR3 covers 18 residues. Trimming took off 4 bases at V and 0 bases at J, with 20 bases between the two ends. Per germline, CDR1 SGHNT and CDR2 YENEEA. CDR3 residues: CASSYELEMAGSTDTQYF. The CDR3 DNA reads TGTGCCAGCAGCTATGAGTTGGAAATGGCAGGTAGCACAGATACGCAGTATTTT. Full variable domain (remainder filled in from reference TRBV11-3 and TRBJ2-3): EAGVVQSPRYKIIEKKQPVAFWCNPISGHNTLYWYLQNLGQGPELLIRYENEEAVDDSQLPKDRFSAERLKGVDSTLKIQPAELGDSAVYLCASSYELEMAGSTDTQYFGPGTRLTVL.

The rearrangement links TRBV23-1 to TRBJ2-7; 8 bases are a match to TRBD1. TRBV23-1 is annotated as an ORF whose role is uncertain. V was clipped by 4 bases and J by 1 base; unmatched bases: 3. There are 14 residues in the CDR3. For the CDR3, the DNA is TGCGCCAGCAGTCTAAGGACAGGGTCCTACGAGCAGTACTTC. Encoded protein: CASSLRTGSYEQYF.

This clone was detected a few times. The rearrangement links TRBV11-1 to TRBJ2-6, with D possibly TRBD1 on 5 matching bases. This CDR3 region has 14 residues. Trimming left V 10 bases short and J 0 bases short, with 10 bases between. Germline loops: CDR1 SGHAT, CDR2 FQDESV (reference sequence). The CDR3 DNA follows: TGTGCCACCGGAAGGGGCTCTGGGGCCAACGTCCTGACTTTC. Residues: CATGRGSGANVLTF.

The chain has TRBV9 and TRBJ1-2, with D possibly matching TRBD1 (6 bases). Germline CDR1 is SGDLS and CDR2 is YYNGEE. The V end lost 3 bases, the J end lost 9 bases, and 15 bases lay between the germline ends. This CDR3 contains 13 residues. CDR3 residues: CASSGPNRASYTF. The CDR3 nucleotides are TGTGCCAGCAGCGGACCGAACAGGGCGAGCTACACCTTC.

The chain has TRBV10-3 and TRBJ1-2; TRBD1 agrees at 9 bases. V dropped 10 bases and J dropped 6; count of bases not matched to a gene: 21. This CDR3 is built from 17 residues. CDR1 and CDR2 (germline): ENHRY, SYGVKD. The CDR3 loop reads CATVDLLPGQGWNGYTF. In DNA, the CDR3 is TGTGCCACGGTGGACCTACTTCCGGGACAGGGTTGGAATGGCTACACCTTC.

The rearrangement uses TRBV28 and TRBJ2-1, with D maybe TRBD2 (7 bases). The V end lost 3 bases, the J end lost 7 bases, and 13 bases lay between the germline ends. The CDR3 consists of 14 residues. Germline-derived CDR1 and CDR2 are MDHEN and SYDVKM. The CDR3 region is CASSLGGPGNEQFF. CDR3 in DNA: TGTGCCAGCAGTTTGGGGGGGCCAGGGAATGAGCAGTTCTTC. The full variable domain, rest sourced from reference TRBV28 and TRBJ2-1, is DVKVTQSSRYLVKRTGEKVFLECVQDMDHENMFWYRQDPGLGLRLIYFSYDVKMKEKGDIPEGYSVSREKKERFSLILESASTNQTSMYLCASSLGGPGNEQFFGPGTRLTVL.

This clone is a singleton in its sample. The CDR3 spells CASSSQKGVVTNTEAFF. CDR3 in DNA: TGTGCCAGCAGTTCTCAGAAGGGGGTCGTTACGAACACTGAAGCTTTCTTT. This chain connects TRBV27 to TRBJ1-1; weak D call: TRBD1 (6 bases). Germline V gives CDR1 MNHEY, CDR2 SMNVEV (reference sequence). The CDR3 is 17 residues long. Trimming took 4 bases from V and 1 from J, leaving 19 bases between them.

V usage is TRBV12-3 or TRBV12-4 and J usage is TRBJ1-5; no clear D. V lost 6 bases, J lost 3 bases, and 9 bases lay in between. This CDR3 is 13 amino acids long. Written as DNA, the CDR3 is TGTGCCAGCAGCACGCAGGACAATCAGCCCCAGCATTTT. It codes for CASSTQDNQPQHF.

CDR3 nucleotides: TGTGCCAGCAGTGAATCGGTATCGGTGACAGGGGCTAAACTCGAGCAGTACTTC. It yields the protein CASSESVSVTGAKLEQYF. This rearrangement joins TRBV6-1 to TRBJ2-7, with TRBD1 matching 8 bases. The CDR3 consists of 18 residues. Germline CDR1 MNHNS, CDR2 SASEGT. Germline trimming cut 2 bases from V and 6 bases from J; bases unmatched to any gene: 18.

The sample holds a few counts of this clone. The rearrangement links TRBV19 to TRBJ1-1; D perhaps matches TRBD1 (6 bases). Per the germline V gene, CDR1 is LNHDA and CDR2 is SQIVND (reference sequence). The CDR3 extends over 14 amino acids. V lost 1 base to trimming and J lost 3 bases, with 9 bases between them. In DNA form, the CDR3 reads TGTGCCAGTAGTATAGCGAACAGGGACACTGAAGCTTTCTTT. It yields the protein CASSIANRDTEAFF.

The CDR3 sequence: CASSLEGRENTEAFF. CDR3 bases: TGTGCCAGCAGCTTGGAGGGTCGGGAGAACACTGAAGCTTTCTTT. V is TRBV5-6 and J is TRBJ1-1; D is unresolved. Germline CDR1 SGHDT, CDR2 YYEEEE. The length of the CDR3 is 15 residues. Trimming took off 0 bases at V and 1 base at J, with 10 bases between the two ends.